The clone carrying this T cell receptor beta chain was found a few times. Its cognate antigen is unknown. With no exception, relapse followed autologous stem cell transplantation in all patients, and brentuximab vedotin exposure varied. Classifying best responses yielded complete response, partial response or progressive disease. These data belong to a study of PD-1 blockade in classical Hodgkin lymphoma. As for the study in general: Treatment was intravenous nivolumab, 3 mg/kg every 2 weeks, until progression. Findings and caveats of the study: Significantly greater TCR diversity emerged by C4D1 in CD4+ cells but not CD8+ cells. Exclusion was applied to patients who started nivolumab under 1 year after ASCT.

Germline values: CDR1 SGHDT, CDR2 YYEEEE. This CDR3 contains 14 residues. Trimming left V 0 bases short and J 6 bases short, with 10 bases between. Sequencing used immunoSEQ multiplex PCR; TCRdb keeps in-frame clones, though not all of them. The table has roughly 20,000 clones, around 85% seen once. This material consisted of peripheral blood mononuclear cells (PBMCs), taken at baseline. This sequence originates from a human donor with classical Hodgkin lymphoma. The chain is built from TRBV5-6 and TRBJ2-1; either TRBD1 or TRBD2 may supply D (5 bases each). The CDR3 sequence: CASSLVGRTNEQFF. The CDR3 nucleotides read TGTGCCAGCAGCTTGGTGGGACGGACCAATGAGCAGTTCTTC.